Reported below is one TCR beta chain. The CDR3 consists of 16 residues. The V end lost 4 bases, the J end lost 7 bases, and 20 bases lay between the germline ends. CDR1 and CDR2 from the germline V gene are LNHNV and YYDKDF (reference sequence). Unique molecular identifiers featured in how the TCRbeta library was prepared. Using its own MiXCR run on the PCR reads, TCRdb lists one record per CDR3 protein. The sample has 780,000 or so distinct CDR3 sequences, approximately 15% seen once. These data come from a study of T-cell reconstitution after alpha-beta-depleted transplantation in children. Material: PBMCs, mostly from graft donor cells, obtained 360 days after TCRalphabeta/CD19-depleted stem cell transplant. The TCR comes from a male patient younger than 18 who had a stem cell transplant for acute lymphoblastic leukemia, so the T cells may come from the graft donor. The chain combines TRBV15 with TRBJ2-1; perhaps TRBD2 as D (6 bases). CDR3 in amino acids: CATSTRLGGAGNEQFF. The CDR3 nucleotides are TGTGCCACCAGCACCCGACTCGGCGGGGCGGGAAATGAGCAGTTCTTC.